This T cell receptor beta chain was documented in a study of Tregs in tolerant kidney transplant recipients. General study findings and limits: Donor-specific Treg expansion exceeded global Treg expansion in tolerant patients, suggesting antigen drive.

Recipients received nonmyeloablative bone marrow transplants from related graft donors, with transient mixed chimerism. Data came from immunoSEQ multiplex PCR; TCRdb stores just in-frame clones and leaves some out. The data hold around 50,000 clones, with around 90% observed a single time. Of note for this clone: Its antigen is undetermined.

J was trimmed by 5 bases and V by 5 bases; bases with no gene match: 9. The V gene's germline CDR1 is LGHNA and CDR2 YSLEER. CDR3 length equals 14 residues. The input for sequencing was CD8+ T cells from blood (PBMCs), taken 12 months after the transplant. The TCR comes from a human patient who received a combined kidney and bone marrow transplant. T cells may partly derive from the graft donor. The chain has TRBV4-3 and TRBJ2-7; 7 bases are a match to TRBD1. The CDR3 nucleotides read TGCGCCAGCAGCACCGGGCTTAGGGGGCACGAGCAGTACTTC. Protein: CASSTGLRGHEQYF.